Below, 14 T cell receptor beta chains from the same sample are listed, as sequenced in a study of T-cell reconstitution after alpha-beta-depleted transplantation in children. Preparation of the TCRbeta library was carried out with unique molecular identifiers. TCRdb called the PCR reads again in MiXCR, with one record for every CDR3 protein. This sample yields about 830,000 distinct CDR3 sequences, of which less than 20% are seen a single time; around 5.3% belongs to the top ten. Sequencing used PBMCs, mostly from graft donor cells, obtained 360 days after TCRalphabeta/CD19-depleted stem cell transplant. These receptors all stem from a male patient younger than 18 who had a stem cell transplant for acute lymphoblastic leukemia, so the T cells may come from the graft donor.

This clonotype has more than one count but fewer than ten. The V call is TRBV25-1, the J call TRBJ1-5; D uncertain. Trimming pared 3 bases from V and 4 bases from J, leaving 13 bases between. CDR1 is MGHDK and CDR2 is SYGVNS in the germline V gene. This CDR3 spans 15 amino acids. The CDR3 DNA reads as TGTGCCAGCAGTGACGGATGGGCAGCAAATCAGCCCCAGCATTTT. Its translation: CASSDGWAANQPQHF.

The chain carries TRBV9 and TRBJ2-3; no clear D gene. The germline V gene has CDR1 SGDLS and CDR2 YYNGEE. This CDR3 contains 14 residues. The V and J ends lost 2 bases and 6 bases respectively, with 13 bases between them. CDR3 nucleotide sequence: TGTGCCAGCAGCGTTTCTTTCGTCGTGGATACGCAGTATTTT. This encodes CASSVSFVVDTQYF. Variable domain in full (rest from reference TRBV9 and TRBJ2-3): DSGVTQTPKHLITATGQRVTLRCSPRSGDLSVYWYQQSLDQGLQFLIQYYNGEERAKGNILERFSAQQFPDLHSELNLSSLELGDSALYFCASSVSFVVDTQYFGPGTRLTVL.

The chain carries TRBV6-1 and TRBJ2-7, with a weak D call TRBD2 (6 bases). The V gene's germline CDR1 is MNHNS and CDR2 SASEGT. The CDR3 sequence is 16 residues long. Trimming cost V 5 bases and J 2 bases, with 19 bases left between them. CDR3 region: CASSPQVGGTPYEQYF. CDR3 in DNA: TGTGCCAGCAGTCCCCAGGTCGGCGGGACGCCCTACGAGCAGTACTTC.

Ten or more counts support this clonotype. This rearrangement joins TRBV7-9 to TRBJ2-1, with D possibly being TRBD2 (6 bases). Per the germline V gene, CDR1 is SEHNR and CDR2 is FQNEAQ (reference sequence). The CDR3 contains 14 residues. V shed 0 bases and J shed 5 bases, with 8 bases lying between them. CDR3 coding DNA: TGTGCCAGCAGCTTAGCGGGAGGCCACAATGAGCAGTTCTTC. It codes for CASSLAGGHNEQFF.

The genes are TRBV18 and TRBJ2-5; D remains ambiguous. The ends were cut back, 3 bases at V and 4 bases at J, with 18 bases in the middle. The CDR3 loop spans 16 amino acids. Germline loops: CDR1 KGHSH, CDR2 LQKENI. CDR3 DNA: TGTGCCAGCTCACCGCTTCCTCCCACCGGCGGAGAGACCCAGTACTTC. This encodes CASSPLPPTGGETQYF.

The chain joins TRBV18 to TRBJ2-1; D is unclear. The germline V gene has CDR1 KGHSH and CDR2 LQKENI. The CDR3 is 17 residues long. The germline V and J ends were trimmed by 0 bases and 5 bases, with 17 bases remaining between them. DNA for the CDR3: TGTGCCAGCTCACCACCGACGACGGCGAATCGGGACAATGAGCAGTTCTTC. Its translation is CASSPPTTANRDNEQFF. Combining the CDR3 with reference TRBV18 and TRBJ2-1 gives the whole variable domain NAGVMQNPRHLVRRRGQEARLRCSPMKGHSHVYWYRQLPEEGLKFMVYLQKENIIDESGMPKERFSAEFPKEGPSILRIQQVVRGDSAAYFCASSPPTTANRDNEQFFGPGTRLTVL.

This clonotype was detected only a few times. The CDR3, as DNA: TGCAGCGTTGTGACCCAAGAGACCCAGTACTTC. Its translation is CSVVTQETQYF. This chain connects TRBV29-1 to TRBJ2-5; D not resolved. From germline, CDR1 is SQVTM and CDR2 ANQGSEA. V shed 4 bases and J shed 1 base, with 4 bases lying between them. This CDR3 contains 11 residues.

In this sample, this clonotype turned up a few times. V and J are TRBV29-1 and TRBJ1-6; 8 bases are shared with TRBD1. The ends lost 4 bases at V and 8 bases at J; junction bases unmatched: 4. Germline loops: CDR1 SQVTM, CDR2 ANQGSEA. The CDR3 runs 13 residues. The CDR3 DNA sequence: TGCAGCGTTGGACAGGGGCCCTATTCACCCCTCCACTTT. Protein: CSVGQGPYSPLHF.

This clonotype was seen a handful of times. The chain has TRBV13 and TRBJ1-1, with D uncertain. Germline V gene sequence: CDR1 PRHDT, CDR2 FYEKMQ (reference sequence). Trimming took off 2 bases at V and 0 bases at J, with 7 bases between the two ends. The CDR3 has 14 residues. The CDR3 region has the DNA TGTGCCAGCAGCTTATATAGTATGAACACTGAAGCTTTCTTT. Its translation: CASSLYSMNTEAFF.

Ten or more counts support this clonotype. The J gene is TRBJ2-7, the V gene TRBV5-1; 7 positions match TRBD2. CDR1 and CDR2 from the germline V gene are SGHRS and YFSETQ. V lost 2 bases to trimming and J lost 0 bases; unmatched junction nucleotides: 2. The CDR3 is made up of 14 amino acids. The CDR3 is CASSFASGSYEQYF. Written as DNA, the CDR3 is TGCGCCAGCAGCTTCGCTAGCGGCTCCTACGAGCAGTACTTC.

In its sample, this clonotype was seen many times. The genes are TRBV24-1 and TRBJ1-1; D perhaps matches TRBD1 (5 bases). The V end was cut by 4 bases, the J end by 1 base, with 12 bases between. Germline-derived CDR1 and CDR2 are KGHDR and SFDVKD. This CDR3 region has 15 residues. This CDR3 reads CATSDPRGGNTEAFF. The CDR3 DNA sequence: TGTGCCACCAGTGACCCACGCGGGGGGAACACTGAAGCTTTCTTT.

This clonotype was recorded a few times. V gene TRBV15 combines with J gene TRBJ1-5; D unclear. The germline gives CDR1 LNHNV, CDR2 YYDKDF (reference sequence). Trimming pared 1 base from V and 3 bases from J, leaving 1 base between. The CDR3 has 12 residues. For the CDR3, the DNA is TGTGCCACCAGCAGAGCCAATCAGCCCCAGCATTTT. This codes for CATSRANQPQHF.

This clonotype has a count of ten or more. CDR3 protein: CSARIASGANVLTF. Written as DNA, the CDR3 is TGCAGTGCTAGAATCGCCTCTGGGGCCAACGTCCTGACTTTC. The chain links TRBV20-1 to TRBJ2-6; no clear D gene. This CDR3 region has 14 residues. Germline V gives CDR1 DFQATT, CDR2 SNEGSKA (reference sequence). V was clipped by 2 bases and J by 0 bases, with 5 bases between them.

This clonotype was picked up many times. J is TRBJ2-3 and V is TRBV5-1, with D perhaps TRBD2 (5 bases). Looked up from germline, CDR1 is SGHRS and CDR2 is YFSETQ. The CDR3 is 13 residues long. The CDR3 reads CASSGLGTDTQYF. The CDR3 bases are TGCGCAAGTTCGGGATTAGGGACAGATACGCAGTATTTT.